This T cell receptor beta chain emerged from a study of neoadjuvant anti-PD-1 for oral cavity cancer. The overall study: Around day 43, patients without progression received a fourth nivolumab dose before surgery.

Study-wide results and limits: Pretreatment Treg/Th17 ratio correlated inversely with post-treatment tumor clonality.

This table comes from immunoSEQ multiplex PCR, and its TCRdb copy is limited to in-frame clones, with some not included. The sample carries roughly 7,800 clones, 55% to 65% recorded once. Germline CDR1 reads SGHDT; CDR2 reads YYEEEE. This CDR3 has 14 residues. Trimming stripped 0 bases from V and 1 base from J, with 7 bases between. A word on this clone: The antigen is not known.

This sample's time point: after neoadjuvant nivolumab, at surgical resection. The rearrangement links TRBV5-6 to TRBJ1-1, with D maybe TRBD1 (6 bases). The sequence derives from a person aged 40-85 years with oral cavity squamous cell carcinoma. The sequencing here drew on PBMCs, taken after nivolumab (anti-PD-1) treatment. The CDR3 region is CASSLVGGNTEAFF. For the CDR3, the DNA is TGTGCCAGCAGCTTGGTAGGGGGGAACACTGAAGCTTTCTTT.